The next 14 T cell receptor beta chains were all read from a single sample in a study of OX40 agonist ivuxolimab in advanced cancers. Only in-frame clones appear in the TCRdb table, and some are missing; sequencing was by immunoSEQ multiplex PCR. The sample contains about 100,000 clones, around 91% of which appear only once. The sample in question was CD4+ or CD8+ T cells sorted from blood, obtained in a trial of the OX40 agonist ivuxolimab. The receptors were gathered from an adult with an advanced solid tumor such as melanoma, head and neck, liver or kidney cancer.

This rearrangement joins TRBV30 to TRBJ2-7, with 10 nucleotides matching TRBD2. Per germline, CDR1 GTSNPN and CDR2 SVGIG (reference sequence). The CDR3 runs to 15 residues. The junction had 9 bases not matched to a gene; V was cut back by 4 bases and J by 3 bases. This CDR3 reads CAWTIRTSGNYEQYF. Here the CDR3 DNA reads TGTGCCTGGACTATTCGGACTAGCGGTAACTACGAGCAGTACTTC.

The CDR3 DNA reads as TGTGCCAGCAGCCAAGCTTCAGCCAACACTGAAGCTTTCTTT. This codes for CASSQASANTEAFF. This chain joins TRBV16 and TRBJ1-1; D is unclear. CDR1 and CDR2 from the germline V gene are KGHSY and FQNENV. V lost 2 bases and J 2 bases, leaving 9 bases between the germline ends. This CDR3 spans 14 amino acids.

CDR3 amino acids: CASYTGVNTEAFF. For the CDR3, the DNA is TGTGCCAGTTACACAGGGGTGAACACTGAAGCTTTCTTT. The genes are TRBV28 and TRBJ1-1; 7 positions match TRBD1. V dropped 9 bases and J dropped 0; count of bases not matched to a gene: 4. Germline assignment: CDR1 MDHEN and CDR2 SYDVKM. The CDR3 has 13 residues.

The J gene is TRBJ1-4, the V gene TRBV7-9; TRBD1 might be the D (5 bases). Germline CDR1 is SEHNR and CDR2 is FQNEAQ (reference sequence). This CDR3 is built from 15 residues. Trimming removed 3 bases from V and 8 bases from J, with 16 bases in between. CDR3 residues: CASSFWGRAGEKLFF. DNA of the CDR3: TGTGCCAGCAGCTTTTGGGGCCGGGCGGGAGAAAAACTGTTTTTT.

The rearrangement joins TRBV5-1 to TRBJ2-2; D call uncertain. CDR3 length equals 15 residues. V shed 4 bases and J shed 2 bases, with 12 bases lying between them. Per germline, CDR1 SGHRS and CDR2 YFSETQ. CDR3 DNA sequence: TGCGCCAGCAGCACCGGAGATGCCAACACCGGGGAGCTGTTTTTT. It specifies CASSTGDANTGELFF.

The V gene is TRBV19, the J gene TRBJ2-7, with D possibly matching TRBD2 (6 bases). This CDR3 contains 12 residues. V was shortened by 5 bases and J by 3 bases, with 8 bases between the two germline ends. The germline V gene has CDR1 LNHDA and CDR2 SQIVND (reference sequence). The CDR3 nucleotides read TGTGCCAGTAGTCCGACTAGCTACGAGCAGTACTTC. Translating it yields CASSPTSYEQYF.

The chain employs TRBV27 and TRBJ2-7, with 11 bases fitting TRBD1. The V segment lost 7 bases and the J segment 4 bases; nucleotides outside the gene matches: 9. This CDR3 is 15 amino acids long. Germline V CDR1 and CDR2: MNHEY, SMNVEV (reference sequence). The CDR3 reads CASTPGTGGFYEQYF. CDR3 nucleotide sequence: TGTGCCAGCACCCCGGGGACAGGGGGTTTTTACGAGCAGTACTTC.

The table lists this clone with a few counts. The chain has TRBV6-1 and TRBJ1-5, with D perhaps matching TRBD1 (5 bases). Germline assignment: CDR1 MNHNS and CDR2 SASEGT. The V end lost 2 bases, the J end lost 4 bases, and 12 bases lay between the germline ends. This CDR3 comprises 15 residues. The DNA for the CDR3 is TGTGCCAGCAGTGAACAGGGACTTGGGAATCAGCCCCAGCATTTT. Translation: CASSEQGLGNQPQHF.

The gene calls are TRBV6-1 and TRBJ2-1; TRBD2 agrees at 8 bases. This CDR3 spans 14 amino acids. J lost 4 bases, V lost 8 bases, and 7 bases had no gene match. The germline CDR1 and CDR2 sequences are MNHNS and SASEGT. CDR3 nucleotides: TGTGCCAGCCTAAGCGGGGGCCCTTACAATGAGCAGTTCTTC. Translation: CASLSGGPYNEQFF.

The genes are TRBV6-1 and TRBJ1-3, with 7 positions matching TRBD1. The CDR3 has 15 residues. V gave up 4 bases and J gave up 4 bases; unmatched junction bases: 7. Germline V gene data show CDR1 as MNHNS and CDR2 as SASEGT. The CDR3 sequence is CASSVQQGSGNTIYF. CDR3 nucleotide sequence: TGTGCCAGCAGTGTACAACAGGGGTCCGGAAACACCATATATTTT.

The genes are TRBV5-1 and TRBJ2-1; D possibly corresponds to TRBD1 (6 bases). Trimming shortened V by 4 bases and J by 3 bases, and 8 bases separated the two germline ends. Germline loops: CDR1 SGHRS, CDR2 YFSETQ. The CDR3 extends over 13 amino acids. CDR3 amino acids: CASSMDSYNEQFF. CDR3 coding DNA: TGCGCCAGCAGCATGGACAGCTACAATGAGCAGTTCTTC.

V is TRBV18 and J is TRBJ2-1, with D uncertain. Trimming removed 1 base at V and 2 bases at J, with 15 bases between. Germline-derived CDR1 and CDR2 are KGHSH and LQKENI. The CDR3 is 17 amino acids. CDR3 loop: CASSPRAVAATYNEQFF. In DNA, the CDR3 is TGTGCCAGCTCACCACGCGCGGTAGCTGCTACCTACAATGAGCAGTTCTTC.

The chain employs TRBV6-5 and TRBJ1-2; D not resolved. This CDR3 is 12 amino acids long. Trimming shortened V by 6 bases and J by 3 bases, and 8 bases separated the two germline ends. CDR1 is MNHEY and CDR2 is SVGAGI in the germline V gene. The CDR3 region has the DNA TGTGCCAGCAGGGGGTCTGACTATGGCTACACCTTC. Translation: CASRGSDYGYTF.

The chain is built from TRBV11-2 and TRBJ2-2; TRBD2 aligns across 7 bases. The CDR3 spans 16 residues. Germline values: CDR1 SGHAT, CDR2 FQNNGV. V trimming: 3 bases; J trimming: 2 bases; junction bases outside the gene matches: 6. The CDR3 DNA is TGTGCCAGCAGCTTGGCGGGACTAATAAACACCGGGGAGCTGTTTTTT. It yields the protein CASSLAGLINTGELFF.